This T cell receptor (beta chain) was documented in a study of T cell clonality in common variable immunodeficiency. This clone was seen only a few times. An end of the junction does not agree with germline; a read error may underlie this. The observed sequence ends 3 residues before the CDR3 terminus, with the missing tail filled in from the germline J gene. The method was immunoSEQ multiplex PCR; TCRdb's version includes in-frame clones alone and lacks a portion of them. The specimen gives 40,000 to 45,000 clones without singletons; the ten biggest hold roughly 2.8%. The CDR3 has 16 amino acids. CDR1 is SSHAT and CDR2 is FNYEAQ in the germline V gene (reference sequence).

This chain links TRBV7-7 with TRBJ2-5, with 11 positions matching TRBD2. The sample comprised peripheral blood mononuclear cells. This clonotype was obtained from a person between 18 and 75 years old in good health. CDR3 sequence reads: CASSRIAGGPRETQYF. The sequenced part of the CDR3 DNA is TGTGCTAGCAGCAGAATAGCGGGGGGGCCTCGAGAGACC.